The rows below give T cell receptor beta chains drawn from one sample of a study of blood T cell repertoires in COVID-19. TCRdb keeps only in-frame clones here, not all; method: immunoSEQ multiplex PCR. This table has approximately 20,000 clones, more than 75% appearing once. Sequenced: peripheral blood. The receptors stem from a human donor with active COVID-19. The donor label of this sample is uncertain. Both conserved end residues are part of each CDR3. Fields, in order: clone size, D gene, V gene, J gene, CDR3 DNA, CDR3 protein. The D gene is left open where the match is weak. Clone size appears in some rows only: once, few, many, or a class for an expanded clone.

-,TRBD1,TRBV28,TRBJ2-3,TGTGCCAGCAGTTTCCCGACAGGGGTTATGGTAACGCAGTATTTT,CASSFPTGVMVTQYF
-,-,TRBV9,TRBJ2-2,TGTGCCAGCAGCGTAAGCGACAGATCGAACACCGGGGAGCTGTTTTTT,CASSVSDRSNTGELFF
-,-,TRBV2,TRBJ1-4,TGTGCCAGCAGGCGTCTTGCAACTAATGAAAAACTGTTTTTT,CASRRLATNEKLFF
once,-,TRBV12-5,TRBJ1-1,TGTGCTAGTGGTTTGGAGGGGATTGAAGCTTTCTTT,CASGLEGIEAFF
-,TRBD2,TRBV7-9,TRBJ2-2,TGTGCCAGCAGCTTAGGTTTTAGCGGGAGAAGAGGTGACACCGGGGAGCTGTTTTTT,CASSLGFSGRRGDTGELFF
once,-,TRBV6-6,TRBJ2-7,TGTGCCTCAAAGACAGGCACCGTCTACGAGCAGTACTTC,CASKTGTVYEQYF
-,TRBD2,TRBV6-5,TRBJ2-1,TGTGCCAGCACCCGGGACTACCGAAATGAGCAGTTCTTC,CASTRDYRNEQFF
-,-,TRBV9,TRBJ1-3,TGTGCCAGCAGCGTACAGGGGAGTGGAAACACCATATATTTT,CASSVQGSGNTIYF
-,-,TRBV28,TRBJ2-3,TGTGCCAGCAGTTTTGGAATGACGGGTACGCAGTATTTT,CASSFGMTGTQYF
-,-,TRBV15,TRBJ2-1,TGTGCCACCAGCGGTAGACTAGTCGTATCGGATGAGCAGTTCTTC,CATSGRLVVSDEQFF
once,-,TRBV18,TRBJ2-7,TGTGCCAGCTCACCCAGGGGGGCCAGCTACGAGCAGTACTTC,CASSPRGASYEQYF
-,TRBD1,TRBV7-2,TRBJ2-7,TGTGCCAGCAGCTTAGCGGGACAGGCCTCCTACGAGCAGTACTTC,CASSLAGQASYEQYF
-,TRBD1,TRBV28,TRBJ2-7,TGTGCCAGCAGTCGGGCCGGGACAGCCTACGAGCAGTACTTC,CASSRAGTAYEQYF
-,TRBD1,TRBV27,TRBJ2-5,TGTGCCAGCAGTTCCTCAGGGGGCGTACCCCAAGAGACCCAGTACTTC,CASSSSGGVPQETQYF
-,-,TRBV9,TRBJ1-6,TGTGCCAGCAGCGTAGCAGGGGCGGTCGGTTCACCCCTCCACTTT,CASSVAGAVGSPLHF
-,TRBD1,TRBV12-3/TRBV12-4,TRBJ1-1,TGTGCCAGCAGGCCAGGGGGCGGCACTGAAGCTTTCTTT,CASRPGGGTEAFF